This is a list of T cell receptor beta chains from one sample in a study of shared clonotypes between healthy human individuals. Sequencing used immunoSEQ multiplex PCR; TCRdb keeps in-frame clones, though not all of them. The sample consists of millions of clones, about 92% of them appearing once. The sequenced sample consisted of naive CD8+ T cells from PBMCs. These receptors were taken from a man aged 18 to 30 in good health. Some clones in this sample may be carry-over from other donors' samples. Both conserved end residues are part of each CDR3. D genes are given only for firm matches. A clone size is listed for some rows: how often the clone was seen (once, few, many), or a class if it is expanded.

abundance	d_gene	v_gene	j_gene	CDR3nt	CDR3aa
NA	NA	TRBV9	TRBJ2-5	TGTGCCAGCAGCGACGCAACCGGGACACTTGAGACCCAGTACTTC	CASSDATGTLETQYF
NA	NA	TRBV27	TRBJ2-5	TGTGCCAGCAGTCCCCCCGGGGCCCCCCAAGAGACCCAGTACTTC	CASSPPGAPQETQYF
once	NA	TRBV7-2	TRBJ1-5	TGTGCCAGCAGCTTAGCGGCGGAGTATAGCAATCAGCCCCAGCATTTT	CASSLAAEYSNQPQHF
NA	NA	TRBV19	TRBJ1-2	TGTGCCAGTAATAACGGGACGGTCTATGGCTACACCTTC	CASNNGTVYGYTF
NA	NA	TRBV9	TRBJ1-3	TGTGCCAGCAGCCCATCAGGGGCCGCTGGAAACACCATATATTTT	CASSPSGAAGNTIYF
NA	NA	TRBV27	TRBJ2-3	TGTGCCAGCAGGACTTTAGGGACCACAGATACGCAGTATTTT	CASRTLGTTDTQYF
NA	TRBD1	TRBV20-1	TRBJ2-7	TGCAGTGGAGAGACAGGGGACGAGCAGTACTTC	CSGETGDEQYF
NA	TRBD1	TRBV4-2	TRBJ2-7	TGTGCCAGCAGCCCGGGACAGGGGGCACGCGAGCAGTACTTC	CASSPGQGAREQYF
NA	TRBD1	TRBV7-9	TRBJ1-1	TGTGCCAGCAGCTCGTCCCGGGACAGGGGCGGGTTCGAGGATCCTGAAGCTTTCTTT	CASSSSRDRGGFEDPEAFF
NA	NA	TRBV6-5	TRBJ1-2	TGTGCCAGCAGTTACTCGGGCAGGGAAGGCTACACCTTC	CASSYSGREGYTF
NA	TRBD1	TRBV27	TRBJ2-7	TGTGCCAGCAGTATGGACAGGGCCCTTTACGAGCAGTACTTC	CASSMDRALYEQYF